The 15 T cell receptor beta chains presented below share a single source sample, sequenced in a study of regulatory T cells in long-lasting Graves disease. Time point denoted: persistent/refractory GD, antithyroid drugs over 5 years with positive TRAb. Researchers made the TCR library from RNA that was extracted from PBMCs. For TCR beta, libraries came from iRepertoire HTBI primers and Arm-PCR of CDR3 regions. TCRdb re-analysed the multiplex PCR reads in MiXCR, keeping a single row per CDR3 protein. The table shows more than 650,000 distinct CDR3 sequences, with around 32% occurring only once. The specimen was peripheral blood mononuclear cells (PBMCs), collected when the disease was refractory, from a patient treated with antithyroid drugs. These TCRs come from a female donor with Graves disease.

The genes are TRBV25-1 and TRBJ2-1; TRBD1 might be the D (5 bases). The V gene's germline CDR1 is MGHDK and CDR2 SYGVNS. The CDR3 has 13 residues. Between the trimmed V and J ends, which lost 2 bases and 7 bases, there was a span of 9 bases. The CDR3 is CASSELTENEQFF. The CDR3 DNA follows: TGTGCCAGCAGTGAACTGACAGAGAATGAGCAGTTCTTC.

In its sample, this clonotype was seen a few times. This chain connects TRBV3-1 to TRBJ1-2, with unresolved D. V lost 0 bases and J 7 bases, leaving 3 bases between the germline ends. Germline V gene sequence: CDR1 LGHDT, CDR2 YNNKEL (reference sequence). The CDR3 consists of 11 residues. The CDR3 spells CASSQESGYTF. CDR3 DNA: TGTGCCAGCAGCCAAGAGTCTGGCTACACCTTC.

This clonotype was seen many times. The chain links TRBV5-6 to TRBJ1-2; weak D call: TRBD1 (5 bases). This CDR3 is 14 amino acids long. Germline V lookup: CDR1 SGHDT, CDR2 YYEEEE. Trimming removed 0 bases at V and 4 bases at J, with 10 bases between. In DNA, the CDR3 is TGTGCCAGCAGCTTGGACCAGGGCCTCTATGGCTACACCTTC. It translates to CASSLDQGLYGYTF.

This clonotype was recorded a few times. V gene TRBV19 combines with J gene TRBJ2-7; no clear D. V was shortened by 4 bases and J by 1 base, with 11 bases between the two germline ends. Germline-derived CDR1 and CDR2 are LNHDA and SQIVND (reference sequence). The CDR3 has 14 amino acids. CDR3 bases: TGTGCCAGTAGTAGTTCAGTCGTATCCTACGAGCAGTACTTC. Its translation is CASSSSVVSYEQYF. Full variable domain (outside the CDR3, taken from reference TRBV19 and TRBJ2-7): DGGITQSPKYLFRKEGQNVTLSCEQNLNHDAMYWYRQDPGQGLRLIYYSQIVNDFQKGDIAEGYSVSREKKESFPLTVTSAQKNPTAFYLCASSSSVVSYEQYFGPGTRLTVT.

The chain carries TRBV30 and TRBJ2-2, with D tentatively TRBD1 or TRBD2 (5 bases each). The CDR3 has 15 amino acids. The V end was cut by 4 bases, the J end by 0 bases, with 12 bases between. Germline loops: CDR1 GTSNPN, CDR2 SVGIG (reference sequence). This CDR3 is CAWKRGRSNTGELFF. CDR3 in DNA: TGTGCCTGGAAAAGGGGACGGTCGAACACCGGGGAGCTGTTTTTT.

This rearrangement joins TRBV20-1 to TRBJ2-7, with unresolved D. Germline-derived CDR1 and CDR2 are DFQATT and SNEGSKA (reference sequence). V shed 1 base and J shed 3 bases, with 10 bases lying between them. This CDR3 spans 13 amino acids. CDR3 amino acids: CSARALGVYEQYF. CDR3 nucleotides: TGCAGTGCTAGAGCCCTAGGAGTCTACGAGCAGTACTTC.

The gene calls are TRBV27 and TRBJ2-7; a weak D match, TRBD1 (6 bases). Per germline, CDR1 MNHEY and CDR2 SMNVEV (reference sequence). The ends were cut back, 6 bases at V and 3 bases at J, with 12 bases in the middle. The length of the CDR3 is 13 residues. Here the CDR3 DNA reads TGTGCCAGCAGCCGCCAACAGGGCTACGAGCAGTACTTC. Encoded protein: CASSRQQGYEQYF.

This clonotype has more than one count but fewer than ten. The rearrangement joins TRBV20-1 to TRBJ2-2, with D possibly TRBD1 on 6 matching bases. CDR1 is DFQATT, CDR2 SNEGSKA, per germline (reference sequence). Trimming took off 3 bases at V and 0 bases at J, with 8 bases between the two ends. The length of the CDR3 is 14 residues. CDR3 sequence reads: CSARGAANTGELFF. CDR3 DNA sequence: TGCAGTGCTAGGGGGGCAGCGAACACCGGGGAGCTGTTTTTT.

The V call is TRBV30, the J call TRBJ1-1, with D possibly TRBD1 on 5 matching bases. Germline assignment: CDR1 GTSNPN and CDR2 SVGIG (reference sequence). CDR3 length equals 9 residues. CDR3 protein: CASGLGAFF. The DNA for the CDR3 is TGTGCTTCAGGGCTGGGAGCTTTCTTT.

This clonotype was picked up a small number of times. The V and J genes are TRBV9 and TRBJ2-2; TRBD2 is a possible D gene (5 bases). This CDR3 is built from 16 residues. Trimming removed 0 bases from V and 3 bases from J, with 12 bases in between. In germline, CDR1 is SGDLS, CDR2 YYNGEE. As DNA, the CDR3 is TGTGCCAGCAGCGTAGGAGGGCAGGCCGACACCGGGGAGCTGTTTTTT. It translates to CASSVGGQADTGELFF.

The rearrangement links TRBV2 to TRBJ2-3, with D possibly matching TRBD2 (6 bases). The CDR3 totals 13 residues. The germline CDR1 and CDR2 sequences are SNHLY and FYNNEI. V was clipped by 5 bases and J by 3 bases, with 9 bases between them. CDR3 region: CASSPGTTDTQYF. For the CDR3, the DNA is TGTGCCAGCAGTCCCGGGACTACAGATACGCAGTATTTT.

The rearrangement joins TRBV20-1 to TRBJ2-5; 9 positions match TRBD1. CDR3 length equals 16 residues. Germline V lookup: CDR1 DFQATT, CDR2 SNEGSKA (reference sequence). V was pared by 4 bases and J by 4 bases, with 13 bases of the junction left unmatched. DNA of the CDR3: TGCAGTGCTAAGAAAACCGGGACAGGGAGAAGAGAGACCCAGTACTTC. This codes for CSAKKTGTGRRETQYF.

This clonotype has just a few counts. The CDR3 protein is CASSLSIGENTEAFF. The CDR3 DNA is TGTGCCAGCAGTTTATCGATAGGGGAGAACACTGAAGCTTTCTTT. The chain employs TRBV27 and TRBJ1-1; tentative D call: TRBD1 (5 bases). This CDR3 has 15 residues. Trimming pared 0 bases from V and 1 base from J, leaving 9 bases between. Germline lookup yields CDR1 MNHEY and CDR2 SMNVEV (reference sequence).

V usage is TRBV11-2 and J usage is TRBJ1-3, with D perhaps TRBD1 (6 bases). The CDR3 totals 16 residues. V lost 5 bases and J lost 0, with 14 bases in between. The germline gives CDR1 SGHAT, CDR2 FQNNGV. CDR3 bases: TGTGCCAGCAGCCTCCTAACAGGGAACTCTGGAAACACCATATATTTT. Protein: CASSLLTGNSGNTIYF.

A note on this clonotype: A read error is possible here, since a much larger clone lies one base away. V and J are TRBV11-2 and TRBJ2-5; 7 bases agree with TRBD2. The CDR3 has 15 residues. CDR1 is SGHAT and CDR2 is FQNNGV in the germline V gene. The CDR3 DNA reads as TGTGCCGGCAGCGCCCTCAGCGGGACTCGAGAGACCCAGTACTTC. Translating it yields CAGSALSGTRETQYF.